Sequencing of this T cell receptor beta chain was carried out in a study of CD8+CD57+ T cells in acquired aplastic anemia. It was genomic DNA that served as the template for profiling TCR beta VDJ and CDR3. TCRdb reanalysed the reads using MiXCR and keeps one entry per CDR3 protein. The data show 400,000 to 450,000 distinct CDR3 sequences, about two thirds seen once. The source material was sorted CD4+, CD8+, or CD8+CD57+ T cells (not recorded which) from PBMCs. The receptor's source is a human donor in good health, serving as a control.

CDR3 region: CASRSGGAGNTQYF. The CDR3 coding sequence is TGTGCCAGCAGGTCTGGGGGCGCGGGGAACACCCAGTACTTC. V usage is TRBV2 and J usage is TRBJ2-4; D is tentatively TRBD1 or TRBD2 (6 bases each). Germline assignment: CDR1 SNHLY and CDR2 FYNNEI. V lost 6 bases and J lost 13, with 22 bases in between. This CDR3 spans 14 amino acids.